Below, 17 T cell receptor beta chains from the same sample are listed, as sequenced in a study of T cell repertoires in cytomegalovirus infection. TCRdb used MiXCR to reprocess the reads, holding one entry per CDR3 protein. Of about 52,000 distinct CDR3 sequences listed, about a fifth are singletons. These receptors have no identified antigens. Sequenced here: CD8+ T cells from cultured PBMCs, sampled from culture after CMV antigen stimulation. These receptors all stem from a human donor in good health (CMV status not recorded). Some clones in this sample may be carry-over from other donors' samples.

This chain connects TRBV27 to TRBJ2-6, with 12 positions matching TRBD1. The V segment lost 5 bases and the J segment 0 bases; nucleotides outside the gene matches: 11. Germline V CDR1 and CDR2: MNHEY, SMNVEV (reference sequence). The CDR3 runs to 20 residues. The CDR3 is CASSTVGTGGAFSGANVLTF. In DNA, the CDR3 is TGTGCCAGCAGTACCGTCGGGACAGGGGGCGCATTCTCTGGGGCCAACGTCCTGACTTTC.

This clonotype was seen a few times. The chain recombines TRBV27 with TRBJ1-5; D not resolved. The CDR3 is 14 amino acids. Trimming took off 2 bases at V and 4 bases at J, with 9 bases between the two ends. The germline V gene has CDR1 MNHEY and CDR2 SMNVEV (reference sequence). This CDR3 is CASSLRPFNQPQHF. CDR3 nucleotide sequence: TGTGCCAGCAGTTTAAGGCCGTTTAATCAGCCCCAGCATTTT.

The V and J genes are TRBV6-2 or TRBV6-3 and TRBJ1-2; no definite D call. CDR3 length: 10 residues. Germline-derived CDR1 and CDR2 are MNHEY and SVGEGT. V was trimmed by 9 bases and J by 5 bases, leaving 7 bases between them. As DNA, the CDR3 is TGTGCCAGTGGTTGGTATGGCTACACCTTC. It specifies CASGWYGYTF.

CDR3 in DNA: TGTGCCAGCAGCTTAAGGGCTTCGCCTAGCGGGGGTGGCACAGATACGCAGTATTTT. It codes for CASSLRASPSGGGTDTQYF. This chain connects TRBV7-3 to TRBJ2-3, with 10 bases fitting TRBD2. The CDR3 extends over 19 amino acids. Per germline, CDR1 SGHTA and CDR2 FQGTGA. J was trimmed by 1 base and V by 1 base; bases with no gene match: 11.

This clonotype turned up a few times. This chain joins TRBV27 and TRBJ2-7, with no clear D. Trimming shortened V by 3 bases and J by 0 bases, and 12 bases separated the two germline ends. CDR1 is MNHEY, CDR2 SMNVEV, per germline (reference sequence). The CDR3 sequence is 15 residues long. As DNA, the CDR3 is TGTGCCAGCAGTTTTTCAGAATTTGGCTCCTACGAGCAGTACTTC. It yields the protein CASSFSEFGSYEQYF.

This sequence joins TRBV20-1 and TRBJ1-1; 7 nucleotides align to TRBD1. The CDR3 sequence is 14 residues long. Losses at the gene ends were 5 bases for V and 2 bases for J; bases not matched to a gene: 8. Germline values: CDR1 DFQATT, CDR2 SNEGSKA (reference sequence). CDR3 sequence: CSAWTGQTNTEAFF. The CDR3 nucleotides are TGCAGTGCTTGGACGGGACAGACTAACACTGAAGCTTTCTTT.

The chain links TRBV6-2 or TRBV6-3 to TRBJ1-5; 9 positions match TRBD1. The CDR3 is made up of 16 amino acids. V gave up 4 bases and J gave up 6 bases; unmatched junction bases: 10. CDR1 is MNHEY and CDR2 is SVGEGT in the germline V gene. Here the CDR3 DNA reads TGTGCCAGCAGTTTTGAGGACAGGGGAAGGAGTCAGCCCCAGCATTTT. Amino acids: CASSFEDRGRSQPQHF.

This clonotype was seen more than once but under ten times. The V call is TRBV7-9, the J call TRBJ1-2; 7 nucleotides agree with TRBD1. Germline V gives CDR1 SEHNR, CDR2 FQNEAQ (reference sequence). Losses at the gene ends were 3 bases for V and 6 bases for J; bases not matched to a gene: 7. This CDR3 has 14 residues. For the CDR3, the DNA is TGTGCCAGCAGCTTGACGGACAGGCTCCATGGCTACACCTTC. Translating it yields CASSLTDRLHGYTF.

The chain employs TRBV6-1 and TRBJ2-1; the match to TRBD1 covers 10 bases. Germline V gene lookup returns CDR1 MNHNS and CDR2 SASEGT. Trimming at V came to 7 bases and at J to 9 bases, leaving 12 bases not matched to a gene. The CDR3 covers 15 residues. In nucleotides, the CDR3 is TGTGCCAGCACCACAGACAGGGGGCGCGGGAGTGAGCAGTTCTTC. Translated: CASTTDRGRGSEQFF.

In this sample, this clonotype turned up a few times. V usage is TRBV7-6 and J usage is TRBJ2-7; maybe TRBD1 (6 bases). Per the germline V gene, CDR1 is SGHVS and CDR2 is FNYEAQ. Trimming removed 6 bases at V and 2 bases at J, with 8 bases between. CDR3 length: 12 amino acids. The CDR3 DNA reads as TGTGCCAGCAGAGGACAGACCTACGAGCAGTACTTC. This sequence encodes CASRGQTYEQYF. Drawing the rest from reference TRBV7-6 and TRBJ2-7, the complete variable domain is GAGVSQSPRYKVTKRGQDVALRCDPISGHVSLYWYRQALGQGPEFLTYFNYEAQQDKSGLPNDRFSAERPEGSISTLTIQRTEQRDSAMYRCASRGQTYEQYFGPGTRLTVT.

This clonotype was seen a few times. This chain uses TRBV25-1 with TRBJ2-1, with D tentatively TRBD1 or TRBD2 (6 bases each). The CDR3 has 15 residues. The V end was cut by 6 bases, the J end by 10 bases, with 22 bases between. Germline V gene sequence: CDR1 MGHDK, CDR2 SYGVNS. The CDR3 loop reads CASSSSYRGLGEQFF. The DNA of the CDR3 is TGTGCCAGCAGCTCCTCATATCGGGGGCTCGGGGAGCAGTTCTTC.

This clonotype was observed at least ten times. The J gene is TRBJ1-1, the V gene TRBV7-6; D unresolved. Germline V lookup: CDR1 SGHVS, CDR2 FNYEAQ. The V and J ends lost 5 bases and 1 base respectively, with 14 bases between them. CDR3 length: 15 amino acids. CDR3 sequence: CASSRWEAANTEAFF. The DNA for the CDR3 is TGTGCCAGCAGCCGATGGGAGGCCGCGAACACTGAAGCTTTCTTT. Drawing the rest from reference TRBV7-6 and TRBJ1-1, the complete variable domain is GAGVSQSPRYKVTKRGQDVALRCDPISGHVSLYWYRQALGQGPEFLTYFNYEAQQDKSGLPNDRFSAERPEGSISTLTIQRTEQRDSAMYRCASSRWEAANTEAFFGQGTRLTVV.

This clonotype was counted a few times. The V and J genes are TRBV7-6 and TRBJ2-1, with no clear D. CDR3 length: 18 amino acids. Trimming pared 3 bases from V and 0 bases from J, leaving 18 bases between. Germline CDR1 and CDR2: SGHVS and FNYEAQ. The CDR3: CASSFTPSTAYSYNEQFF. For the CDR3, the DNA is TGTGCCAGCAGCTTTACGCCTTCTACAGCATACTCCTACAATGAGCAGTTCTTC.

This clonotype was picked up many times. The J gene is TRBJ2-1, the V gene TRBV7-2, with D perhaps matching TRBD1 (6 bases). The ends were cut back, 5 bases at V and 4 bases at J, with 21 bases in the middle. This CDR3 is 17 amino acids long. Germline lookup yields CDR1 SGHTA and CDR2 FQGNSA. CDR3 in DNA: TGTGCCAGCAGCCTAACAGGGCTAGCTGTTTGGTACAATGAGCAGTTCTTC. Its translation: CASSLTGLAVWYNEQFF.

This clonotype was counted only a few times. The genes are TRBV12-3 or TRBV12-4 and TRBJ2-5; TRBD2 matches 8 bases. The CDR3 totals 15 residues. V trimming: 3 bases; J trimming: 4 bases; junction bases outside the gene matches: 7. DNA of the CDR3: TGTGCCAGCAGTTTTCGGGGGGGACTACGAGAGACCCAGTACTTC. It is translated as CASSFRGGLRETQYF.

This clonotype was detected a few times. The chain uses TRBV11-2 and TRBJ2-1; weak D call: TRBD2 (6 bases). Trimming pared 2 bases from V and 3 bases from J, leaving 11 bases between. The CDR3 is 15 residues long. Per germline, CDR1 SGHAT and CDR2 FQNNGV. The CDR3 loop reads CASSLLGTYYNEQFF. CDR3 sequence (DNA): TGTGCCAGCAGCTTATTGGGGACTTACTACAATGAGCAGTTCTTC.

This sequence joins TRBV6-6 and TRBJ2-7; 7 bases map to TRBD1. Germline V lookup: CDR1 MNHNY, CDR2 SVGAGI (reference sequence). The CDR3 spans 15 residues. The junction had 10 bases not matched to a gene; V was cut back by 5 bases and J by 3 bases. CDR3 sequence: CASSHPGTAFYEQYF. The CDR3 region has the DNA TGTGCCAGCAGTCACCCCGGGACAGCCTTCTACGAGCAGTACTTC.